This T cell receptor beta chain was documented in a study of T cells in localized non-small cell lung cancer. Study results and caveats: A median approximately 59 of the top 100 tumor clones appeared in adjacent lung. Since sequencing was restricted to only one region of the tumor, intratumor heterogeneity remains a possibility.

Generated by immunoSEQ multiplex PCR, the TCRdb table keeps only in-frame clones and is missing some. The table includes roughly 30,000 clones, approximately 92% detected once. Regarding this clone: Antigen specificity is unknown.

V lost 1 base to trimming and J lost 8 bases, with 11 bases between them. Germline V gene lookup returns CDR1 LGHNA and CDR2 YNFKEQ. The CDR3 loop spans 14 amino acids. Material: peripheral blood mononuclear cells, obtained before any cancer treatment. The chain employs TRBV4-2 and TRBJ1-4; D is ambiguous. The clonotype was recovered from a woman aged 40-75 years with stage III lung adenocarcinoma. Here the CDR3 DNA reads TGTGCCAGCAGCCAAGGGGGAGGAAGGGAAAAACTGTTTTTT. Translating gives CASSQGGGREKLFF.